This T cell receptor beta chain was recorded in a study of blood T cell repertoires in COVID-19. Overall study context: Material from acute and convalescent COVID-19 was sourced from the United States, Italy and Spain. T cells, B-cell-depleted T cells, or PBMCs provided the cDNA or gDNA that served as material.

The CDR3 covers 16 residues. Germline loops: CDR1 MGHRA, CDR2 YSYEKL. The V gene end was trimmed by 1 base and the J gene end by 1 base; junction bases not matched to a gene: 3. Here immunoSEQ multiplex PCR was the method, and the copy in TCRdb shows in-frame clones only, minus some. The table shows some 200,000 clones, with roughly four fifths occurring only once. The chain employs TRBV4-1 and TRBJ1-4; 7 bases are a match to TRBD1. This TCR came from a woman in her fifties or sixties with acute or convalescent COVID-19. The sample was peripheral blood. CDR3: CASSQGTGVTNEKLFF. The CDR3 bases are TGCGCCAGCAGCCAAGGGACAGGCGTAACTAATGAAAAACTGTTTTTT.